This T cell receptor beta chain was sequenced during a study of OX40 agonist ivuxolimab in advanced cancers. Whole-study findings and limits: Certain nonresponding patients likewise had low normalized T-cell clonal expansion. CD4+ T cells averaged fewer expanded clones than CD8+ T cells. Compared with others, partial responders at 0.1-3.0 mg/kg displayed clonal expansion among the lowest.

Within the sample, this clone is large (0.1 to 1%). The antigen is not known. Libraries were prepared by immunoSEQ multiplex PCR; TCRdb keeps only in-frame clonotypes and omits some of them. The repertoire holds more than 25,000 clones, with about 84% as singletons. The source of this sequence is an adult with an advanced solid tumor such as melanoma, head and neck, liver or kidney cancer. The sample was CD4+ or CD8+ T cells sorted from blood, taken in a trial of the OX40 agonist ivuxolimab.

CDR3 coding DNA: TGTGCCAGCAGCCAACTAGCGGGAGACACCGGGGAGCTGTTTTTT. Its protein product is CASSQLAGDTGELFF. The chain uses TRBV4-2 and TRBJ2-2; the match to TRBD2 covers 10 bases. This CDR3 has 15 amino acids. The V gene's germline CDR1 is LGHNA and CDR2 YNFKEQ. J gave up 3 bases and V 2 bases, and 0 bases lay outside the gene matches.